This T cell receptor (beta chain) was profiled in a study of T-cell memory formation after mild COVID-19. TCRdb passed the 5' RACE reads through MiXCR, listing each CDR3 protein once. The top ten clones hold about 22% of a sample with 470,000 or so distinct CDR3 sequences, 18% of them seen once. There are 13 residues in the CDR3. The germline V gene has CDR1 SGHRS and CDR2 YFSETQ. V lost 4 bases, J lost 4 bases, and 11 bases lay in between. This clonotype was counted between two and nine times. Its matching antigen is unknown. Overall study results and limits: Among clones contracting day 15 to 85, CD4/CD8 was balanced, whereas later expanders leaned CD4+. A subset of responding clones appeared in pre-infection memory, suggesting cross-reactive memory joined. A second wave of clones peaked on day 37, and their SARS-CoV-2 specificity went unconfirmed.

The chain carries TRBV5-1 and TRBJ1-2, with D uncertain. This receptor was obtained from a man aged 18 to 29 who had mild COVID-19 (a few samples of this study predate the infection). Cell type and time point are not known. Sequencing was carried out using PBMCs or a T cell subset sorted from them (not recorded which). CDR3 loop: CASSAGTFYGYTF. CDR3 in DNA: TGCGCCAGCAGCGCCGGCACCTTCTATGGCTACACCTTC.